This TCR beta chain was identified during a study of T cell repertoires in cytomegalovirus infection. Study at large: Indications of both CMV infection and matching HLA type were provided by public TCR beta signatures.

V was pared by 1 base and J by 11 bases, with 6 bases of the junction left unmatched. Per germline, CDR1 MNHNS and CDR2 SASEGT. This CDR3 is built from 13 residues. Study-level points and caveats: HLA-C-restricted, CMV-specific TCR beta clonotypes were dominant ex vivo.

From the reads, TCRdb called clonotypes with MiXCR, one entry per CDR3 protein. The sample includes about 830,000 distinct CDR3 sequences, 32% of them seen just once. This clonotype was detected a few times. The antigen is undetermined. The source material was cultured CD8+ T cells from PBMCs, sampled from culture after CMV antigen stimulation. The rearrangement links TRBV6-1 to TRBJ1-1, with 8 bases that match TRBD1. The sequence came from a human donor in good health (CMV status not recorded). Some clones in this sample may be carry-over from other donors' samples. Written as DNA, the CDR3 is TGTGCCAGCAGTGAAGGGAGGAGACAGGGGGCTTTCTTT. This encodes CASSEGRRQGAFF.